A single T cell receptor beta chain is shown here with its context. Its antigen is unidentified. These data are taken from a study of OX40 agonist ivuxolimab in advanced cancers. General study points: Some nonresponders also had low normalized T-cell clonal expansion. Partial responders treated at 0.1-3.0 mg/kg exhibited clonal expansion among the lowest measured. The specificity for antigen of the expanded peripheral T cells was not determined.

This CDR3 spans 14 amino acids. V lost 0 bases and J 10 bases, leaving 15 bases between the germline ends. Germline CDR1 MGHRA, CDR2 YSYEKL. Clones were sequenced by immunoSEQ multiplex PCR, and TCRdb holds only the in-frame ones, with some missing. The sample contains 6,000 to 7,000 clones, about 84% of which appear only once. Sequenced material: CD4+ or CD8+ T cells sorted from blood, taken in a trial of the OX40 agonist ivuxolimab. This receptor was identified in an adult with an advanced solid tumor such as melanoma, head and neck, liver or kidney cancer. This chain joins TRBV4-1 and TRBJ2-5, with D maybe TRBD2 (6 bases). Here the CDR3 reads CASSQDSLSGSQYF. Written as DNA, the CDR3 is TGCGCCAGCAGCCAAGATAGCCTTTCCGGGAGCCAGTACTTC.